The text below deals with one TCR beta chain. At one boundary the junction diverges from the germline segment, which might be a read error. cDNA came from 0.5 to 1 ug RNA primed by random hexamers. It was immunoSEQ multiplex PCR that amplified TCR beta CDR3 across 54 Vbeta and 13 Jbeta. TCRdb ran MiXCR on the immunoSEQ multiplex PCR reads and lists one entry per CDR3 protein. Counted here are 90,000 to 150,000 distinct CDR3 sequences, 85% to 95% occurring once; the ten biggest clones make up approximately 0.13%. The CDR3 spans 15 residues. The germline V gene encodes CDR1 LGHDT and CDR2 YNNKEL (reference sequence). This sample is part of a study of CD8 T cells in Susac syndrome. CD8+ and CD4+ T cells circulating in blood were sequenced for TCR beta.

This chain connects TRBV3-1 to TRBJ1-1; D remains ambiguous. This receptor was obtained from a human donor in good health. The sequenced sample was CD8+ T cells from PBMCs. Here the CDR3 DNA reads TGCGCCAGCAGCCAAGGTATGGACCTTCTAGGTTGGGCTTTCTTT. Translating it yields CASSQGMDLLGWAFF.